This passage covers 15 T cell receptor beta chains from one sample sequenced in a study of radiation and T cells in renal cell carcinoma. The time point: blood 4 weeks post-SBRT, at nephrectomy. Treatment given: 15 Gy SBRT to primary tumor, nephrectomy 4 weeks later. Using immunoSEQ multiplex PCR, the repertoire was profiled, and TCRdb retains in-frame clones only, with some absent. The sample carries about 77,000 clones, less than 85% recorded once. The sample in question was blood, obtained from a patient whose treatment included radiotherapy and nephrectomy. The receptors stem from a woman in her sixties with renal cell carcinoma.

In the case of this clone: Likely a read error: the CDR3 ends without its conserved phenylalanine or tryptophan. The DNA is omitted, as the CDR3 cannot be located on it reliably, and the CDR3 follows TCRdb's listing. The J gene is TRBJ2-7, the V gene TRBV20-1; the table's D gene call, TRBD1, was not cross checked with the DNA. The germline gives CDR1 DFQATT, CDR2 SNEGSKA (reference sequence). Termini included, the CDR3 measures 9 amino acids. CDR3 protein: CSAPAYGRG.

This chain uses TRBV28 with TRBJ2-7; 7 nucleotides agree with TRBD2. Germline CDR1 reads MDHEN; CDR2 reads SYDVKM. The ends lost 8 bases at V and 7 bases at J; junction bases unmatched: 11. The CDR3 has 13 amino acids. Here the CDR3 reads CASLTSASPEQYF. The CDR3 nucleotides read TGTGCCAGCCTAACTAGCGCCAGCCCGGAGCAGTACTTC. Looking up the rest from reference TRBV28 and TRBJ2-7 gives the full variable domain: DVKVTQSSRYLVKRTGEKVFLECVQDMDHENMFWYRQDPGLGLRLIYFSYDVKMKEKGDIPEGYSVSREKKERFSLILESASTNQTSMYLCASLTSASPEQYFGPGTRLTVT.

The rearrangement joins TRBV15 to TRBJ2-1; TRBD2 matches at 11 bases. This CDR3 is built from 16 residues. V was pared by 1 base and J by 4 bases, with 3 bases of the junction left unmatched. Germline V CDR1 and CDR2: LNHNV, YYDKDF (reference sequence). The CDR3 protein is CATSRGRTSGYNEQFF. CDR3 sequence (DNA): TGTGCCACCAGCAGAGGACGGACTAGCGGGTACAATGAGCAGTTCTTC.

The chain has TRBV4-2 and TRBJ2-7; TRBD1 agrees at 10 bases. The CDR3 is 13 residues long. Germline V lookup: CDR1 LGHNA, CDR2 YNFKEQ. Trimming took 8 bases from V and 5 from J; bases not matched to a gene: 6. CDR3 protein: CASRDRGTDEQYF. In nucleotides, the CDR3 is TGTGCCAGCCGGGACAGGGGTACCGACGAGCAGTACTTC.

The chain carries TRBV29-1 and TRBJ2-2, with 9 bases matching TRBD1. Losses at the gene ends were 6 bases for V and 6 bases for J; bases not matched to a gene: 8. This CDR3 has 14 residues. Germline CDR1 reads SQVTM; CDR2 reads ANQGSEA. This CDR3 reads CSVGQGGFAGELFF. As DNA, the CDR3 is TGCAGCGTGGGACAGGGAGGCTTTGCCGGGGAGCTGTTTTTT.

For this clone: Within the sample, other DNA sequences also encode this same CDR3. The rearrangement uses TRBV6-6 and TRBJ1-4; TRBD1 might be the D (5 bases). CDR1 MNHNY and CDR2 SVGAGI come from the germline V gene (reference sequence). Trimming took 0 bases from V and 8 from J, leaving 13 bases between them. The CDR3 runs to 15 residues. This CDR3 reads CASSYSGQGHEKLFF. For the CDR3, the DNA is TGTGCCAGCAGTTACTCTGGGCAGGGCCACGAAAAACTGTTTTTT.

V is TRBV6-1 and J is TRBJ2-1; D is undetermined. Germline V gene data show CDR1 as MNHNS and CDR2 as SASEGT. CDR3 length equals 10 residues. Trimming cost V 6 bases and J 4 bases, with 1 base left between them. CDR3: CASRYNEQFF. The CDR3 DNA reads TGTGCCAGCAGGTACAATGAGCAGTTCTTC.

V and J are TRBV7-3 and TRBJ2-5; D is ambiguous. The V gene's germline CDR1 is SGHTA and CDR2 FQGTGA. The V end was cut by 0 bases, the J end by 0 bases, with 5 bases between. This CDR3 has 14 residues. CDR3 region: CASSLTRDQETQYF. CDR3 in DNA: TGTGCCAGCAGCTTAACGCGTGACCAAGAGACCCAGTACTTC.

The genes are TRBV6-1 and TRBJ2-7; D is undetermined. The length of the CDR3 is 12 residues. The V gene's germline CDR1 is MNHNS and CDR2 SASEGT. V lost 4 bases and J lost 5, with 9 bases in between. CDR3 sequence: CASSGALNEQYF. The CDR3, as DNA: TGTGCCAGCAGTGGGGCGTTGAACGAGCAGTACTTC.

This chain uses TRBV5-3 with TRBJ1-6; D is undetermined. TRBV5-3 is an open reading frame, and its role is uncertain. The CDR3 covers 17 residues. Trimming removed 3 bases at V and 6 bases at J, with 19 bases between. CDR3 DNA: TGTGCCAGAAGCTCGATGCCCCACGGCAGCCTTAATTCACCCCTCCACTTT. Translating gives CARSSMPHGSLNSPLHF.

The J gene is TRBJ2-1, the V gene TRBV19; D gene unclear. The CDR3 has 13 amino acids. Per germline, CDR1 LNHDA and CDR2 SQIVND (reference sequence). Deletions cut 2 bases from V and 4 bases from J, with 6 bases between. In DNA, the CDR3 is TGTGCCAGTAGTATACAGGAATACAATGAGCAGTTCTTC. Protein sequence: CASSIQEYNEQFF. Combining the CDR3 with reference TRBV19 and TRBJ2-1 gives the whole variable domain DGGITQSPKYLFRKEGQNVTLSCEQNLNHDAMYWYRQDPGQGLRLIYYSQIVNDFQKGDIAEGYSVSREKKESFPLTVTSAQKNPTAFYLCASSIQEYNEQFFGPGTRLTVL.

V and J are TRBV5-6 and TRBJ2-1, with D perhaps TRBD1 or TRBD2 (5 bases each). Germline CDR1 and CDR2: SGHDT and YYEEEE. Deletions cut 4 bases from V and 4 bases from J, with 15 bases between. The CDR3 totals 15 residues. CDR3 coding DNA: TGTGCCAGCAGCACCGGGACGACGCTTTACAATGAGCAGTTCTTC. Protein product: CASSTGTTLYNEQFF.

V gene TRBV6-6 combines with J gene TRBJ1-5; D is uncertain. CDR3 size: 13 residues. Trimming removed 6 bases at V and 1 base at J, with 7 bases between. Per germline, CDR1 MNHNY and CDR2 SVGAGI (reference sequence). The CDR3 nucleotides are TGTGCCAGCAGACCCCCCAGCAATCAGCCCCAGCATTTT. It is translated as CASRPPSNQPQHF.

J is TRBJ2-1 and V is TRBV18; D is ambiguous. Per the germline V gene, CDR1 is KGHSH and CDR2 is LQKENI. Trimming pared 2 bases from V and 3 bases from J, leaving 8 bases between. There are 14 residues in the CDR3. In DNA form, the CDR3 reads TGTGCCAGCTCACCATACCAGAACTACAATGAGCAGTTCTTC. It encodes CASSPYQNYNEQFF.

The chain carries TRBV6-1 and TRBJ1-6; 7 nucleotides agree with TRBD1. The CDR3 has 14 residues. Germline values: CDR1 MNHNS, CDR2 SASEGT. V lost 7 bases to trimming and J lost 5 bases; unmatched junction nucleotides: 5. The CDR3 loop reads CASTNRGHNSPLHF. The CDR3 DNA reads as TGTGCCAGCACAAACAGGGGTCATAATTCACCCCTCCACTTT.